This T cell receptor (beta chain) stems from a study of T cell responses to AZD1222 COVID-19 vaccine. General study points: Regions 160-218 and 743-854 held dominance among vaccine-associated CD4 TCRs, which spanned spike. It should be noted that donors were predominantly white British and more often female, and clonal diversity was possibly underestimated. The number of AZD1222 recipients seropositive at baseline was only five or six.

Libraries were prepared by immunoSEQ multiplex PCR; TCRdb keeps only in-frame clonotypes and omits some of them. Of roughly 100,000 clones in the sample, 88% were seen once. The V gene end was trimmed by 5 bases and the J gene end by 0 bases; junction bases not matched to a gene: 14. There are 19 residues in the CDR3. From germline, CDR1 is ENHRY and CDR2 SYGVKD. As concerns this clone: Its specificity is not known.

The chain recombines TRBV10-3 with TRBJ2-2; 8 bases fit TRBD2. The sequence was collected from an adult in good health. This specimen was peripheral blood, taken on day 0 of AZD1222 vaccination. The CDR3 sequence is CAISSRTSPGSANTGELFF. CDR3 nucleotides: TGTGCCATCAGTAGCCGGACTAGCCCGGGATCGGCGAACACCGGGGAGCTGTTTTTT.